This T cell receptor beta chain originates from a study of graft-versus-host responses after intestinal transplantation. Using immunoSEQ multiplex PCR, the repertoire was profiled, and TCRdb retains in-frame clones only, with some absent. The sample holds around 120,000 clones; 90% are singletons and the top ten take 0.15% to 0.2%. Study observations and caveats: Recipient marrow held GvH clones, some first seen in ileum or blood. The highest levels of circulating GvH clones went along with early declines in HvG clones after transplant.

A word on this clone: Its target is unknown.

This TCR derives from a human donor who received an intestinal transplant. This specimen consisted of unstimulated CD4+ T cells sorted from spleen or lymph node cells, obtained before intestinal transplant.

CDR3 bases: TGTGCCAGCAGCTTACGAGCTTCCACAGATACGCAGTATTTT. This sequence encodes CASSLRASTDTQYF. This rearrangement joins TRBV7-2 to TRBJ2-3; no firm D call. The CDR3 is 14 amino acids. V lost 2 bases, J lost 2 bases, and 8 bases lay in between. Germline V gene data show CDR1 as SGHTA and CDR2 as FQGNSA.